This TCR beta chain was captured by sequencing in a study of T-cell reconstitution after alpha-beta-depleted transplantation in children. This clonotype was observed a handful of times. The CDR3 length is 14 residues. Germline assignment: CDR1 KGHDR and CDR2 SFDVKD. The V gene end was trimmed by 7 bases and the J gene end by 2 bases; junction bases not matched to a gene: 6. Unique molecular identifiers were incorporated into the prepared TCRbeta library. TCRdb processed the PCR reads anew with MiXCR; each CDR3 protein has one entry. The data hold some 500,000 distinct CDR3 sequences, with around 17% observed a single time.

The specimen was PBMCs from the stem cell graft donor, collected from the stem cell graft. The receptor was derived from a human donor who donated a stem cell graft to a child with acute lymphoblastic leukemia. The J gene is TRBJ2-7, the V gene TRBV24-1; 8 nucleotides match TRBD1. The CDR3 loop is CATSSGTGPYEQYF. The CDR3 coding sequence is TGTGCCACCAGCTCCGGGACAGGACCCTACGAGCAGTACTTC.